The 10 T cell receptor beta chains below were found in one sample sequenced in a study of PD-1 blockade in classical Hodgkin lymphoma. Measured with immunoSEQ multiplex PCR; TCRdb has only the in-frame clones, and not every one. The sample includes some 93,000 clones, around 80% of them seen just once. Time point specified: cycle 4 day 1 (C4D1), after 5 to 7 weeks of nivolumab. All the patients suffered relapse after autologous stem cell transplantation, and brentuximab vedotin exposure differed. Material: peripheral blood mononuclear cells (PBMCs), obtained before the fourth cycle of nivolumab. These TCRs come from a human donor with classical Hodgkin lymphoma.

The V gene is TRBV7-2, the J gene TRBJ1-3; possible D gene TRBD1, 5 bases. Trimming stripped 5 bases from V and 0 bases from J, with 17 bases between. The CDR3 runs 17 residues. Germline V gene sequence: CDR1 SGHTA, CDR2 FQGNSA. The CDR3 nucleotides are TGTGCCAGCAGCCCCCCGGGACTCCAGAGCTCTGGAAACACCATATATTTT. Amino acids: CASSPPGLQSSGNTIYF.

This chain connects TRBV5-4 to TRBJ2-5; D gene ambiguous. This CDR3 spans 13 amino acids. V was shortened by 0 bases and J by 3 bases, with 6 bases between the two germline ends. The germline CDR1 and CDR2 sequences are SGHNT and YYREEE (reference sequence). CDR3 nucleotide sequence: TGTGCCAGCAGCTTGGTTGGAAAAGAGACCCAGTACTTC. Protein sequence: CASSLVGKETQYF.

The chain links TRBV9 to TRBJ2-3; TRBD2 matches 10 bases. Germline trimming cut 3 bases from V and 4 bases from J; bases unmatched to any gene: 8. Looked up from germline, CDR1 is SGDLS and CDR2 is YYNGEE. There are 16 residues in the CDR3. CDR3 protein: CASSDIAGGMADTQYF. For the CDR3, the DNA is TGTGCCAGCAGCGATATAGCGGGGGGAATGGCAGATACGCAGTATTTT.

The chain uses TRBV7-2 and TRBJ1-5; D ambiguous. From germline, CDR1 is SGHTA and CDR2 FQGNSA. The CDR3 sequence is 15 residues long. Trimming stripped 5 bases from V and 4 bases from J, with 15 bases between. The CDR3 loop is CASSGLPGINQPQHF. CDR3 DNA sequence: TGTGCCAGCAGCGGACTTCCGGGAATTAATCAGCCCCAGCATTTT. Variable domain in full (rest from reference TRBV7-2 and TRBJ1-5): GAGVSQSPSNKVTEKGKDVELRCDPISGHTALYWYRQSLGQGLEFLIYFQGNSAPDKSGLPSDRFSAERTGGSVSTLTIQRTQQEDSAVYLCASSGLPGINQPQHFGDGTRLSIL.

The CDR3 here is CASRTGTSVEDTQYF. In DNA form, the CDR3 reads TGTGCCAGCAGAACAGGGACTAGCGTTGAAGATACGCAGTATTTT. V and J are TRBV27 and TRBJ2-3, with TRBD2 matching 10 bases. The trim removed 6 bases at V and 5 bases at J, leaving 8 bases unmatched. Germline values: CDR1 MNHEY, CDR2 SMNVEV (reference sequence). The CDR3 covers 15 residues.

The CDR3: CASSSPGLVAETQYF. The CDR3 region has the DNA TGTGCCAGCAGCTCCCCCGGACTAGTAGCGGAGACCCAGTACTTC. The rearrangement links TRBV5-4 to TRBJ2-5, with 7 bases identical to TRBD2. Trimming removed 3 bases from V and 5 bases from J; junction bases left unmatched: 10. This CDR3 has 15 residues. From germline, CDR1 is SGHNT and CDR2 YYREEE (reference sequence).

The chain has TRBV28 and TRBJ2-5; D is perhaps TRBD1 (6 bases). V lost 2 bases, J lost 2 bases, and 18 bases lay in between. There are 17 residues in the CDR3. Germline V gives CDR1 MDHEN, CDR2 SYDVKM. In nucleotides, the CDR3 is TGTGCCAGCAGTTTAGGTGACAGGCCCTCCGGGCAAGAGACCCAGTACTTC. Translated, it gives CASSLGDRPSGQETQYF.

The chain couples TRBV6-1 to TRBJ2-7, with D perhaps given as TRBD1 or TRBD2 (5 bases each). Germline loops: CDR1 MNHNS, CDR2 SASEGT. The CDR3 totals 15 residues. With 8 bases removed from V and 0 bases from J, the gap between germline ends came to 17 bases. The CDR3 reads CASGGVTGRSYEQYF. CDR3 in DNA: TGTGCCAGCGGGGGTGTGACGGGGCGCTCCTACGAGCAGTACTTC.

The V gene is TRBV5-8, the J gene TRBJ1-5, with a tentative D call TRBD1 (5 bases). Germline V lookup: CDR1 SGHTS, CDR2 YDEGEE. V lost 0 bases to trimming and J lost 5 bases, with 15 bases between them. The CDR3 covers 16 residues. DNA of the CDR3: TGTGCCAGCAGCTTGGAATCAGGGAGGGTCGATCAGCCCCAGCATTTT. It encodes CASSLESGRVDQPQHF.

In this sample, this clone turned up a few times. This chain links TRBV6-5 with TRBJ1-2; D is undetermined. V shed 4 bases and J shed 5 bases, with 8 bases lying between them. The CDR3 has 12 amino acids. CDR1 MNHEY and CDR2 SVGAGI come from the germline V gene. The CDR3 sequence is CASSSLRYGYTF. The CDR3 DNA follows: TGTGCCAGCAGTTCCCTTAGGTATGGCTACACCTTC.